Listed here is a single T cell receptor (beta chain). These data come from a study of blood T cell repertoires in COVID-19. Across the whole study: Sites in the United States, Italy and Spain provided acute and convalescent COVID-19 samples.

The germline V gene has CDR1 SGHTA and CDR2 FQGTGA. The CDR3 runs to 13 residues. V lost 1 base, J lost 4 bases, and 6 bases lay in between. The authors' processing: Amplification with reference gene primers provided the estimates of nucleated cell counts. Measured with immunoSEQ multiplex PCR; TCRdb has only the in-frame clones, and not every one. V and J calls and clone size are given by that table; D and trimming were obtained from the DNA. The sample lists roughly 500,000 clones, approximately 85% occurring once. The sequenced sample was peripheral blood. The sequence came from a human donor in a cohort sampled during active COVID-19. The chain links TRBV7-3 to TRBJ2-3, with D unresolved. The CDR3 DNA reads as TGTGCCAGCAGCTTAATGTCCTCAGATACGCAGTATTTT. Its translation: CASSLMSSDTQYF. Supplemented by reference TRBV7-3 and TRBJ2-3, the full variable domain reads GAGVSQTPSNKVTEKGKYVELRCDPISGHTALYWYRQSLGQGPEFLIYFQGTGAADDSGLPNDRFFAVRPEGSVSTLKIQRTERGDSAVYLCASSLMSSDTQYFGPGTRLTVL.